The 21 T cell receptor beta chains below come from one sample, sequenced in a study of T cell responses to AZD1222 COVID-19 vaccine. Some clones are missing from TCRdb's copy, which holds only in-frame ones; the method was immunoSEQ multiplex PCR. The sample includes over 150,000 clones, 90% of them seen just once. The sample was peripheral blood, taken on day 0 of AZD1222 vaccination. The receptors were sampled from an adult in good health.

The V gene is TRBV3-1 (or the pseudogene TRBV3-2), the J gene TRBJ1-5; D remains unclear. The germline V gene has CDR1 LGHDT and CDR2 YNNKEL (reference sequence). The CDR3 sequence is 13 residues long. Trimming cost V 0 bases and J 7 bases, with 7 bases left between them. CDR3 bases: TGTGCCAGCAGCCAAGATAGGCAACAGCCCCAGCATTTT. Translation: CASSQDRQQPQHF.

The rearrangement joins TRBV10-3 to TRBJ1-6, with D perhaps matching TRBD1 (5 bases). Germline CDR1 is ENHRY and CDR2 is SYGVKD. CDR3 length: 14 amino acids. V was shortened by 3 bases and J by 7 bases, with 10 bases between the two germline ends. This CDR3 is CAISDDSLNSPLHF. CDR3 sequence (DNA): TGTGCCATCAGTGACGACAGCCTCAATTCACCCCTCCACTTT.

This clone was counted only a few times. This chain joins TRBV6-5 and TRBJ1-1; D is ambiguous. CDR1 and CDR2 from the germline V gene are MNHEY and SVGAGI. This CDR3 contains 13 residues. Trimming left V 2 bases short and J 3 bases short, with 7 bases between. The CDR3 DNA reads TGTGCCAGCAGTTACATCGGGGACACTGAAGCTTTCTTT. Protein sequence: CASSYIGDTEAFF.

This rearrangement joins TRBV7-2 to TRBJ1-2; D might be TRBD1 (6 bases). This CDR3 has 14 residues. Trimming cost V 5 bases and J 4 bases, with 14 bases left between them. Germline V gene data show CDR1 as SGHTA and CDR2 as FQGNSA. The CDR3 DNA reads as TGTGCCAGCAGCAGCAGGGGTGGGGGCTATGGCTACACCTTC. This gives the protein CASSSRGGGYGYTF.

This clone was counted a single time. The chain uses TRBV5-1 and TRBJ2-3; D gene ambiguous. CDR1 and CDR2 from the germline V gene are SGHRS and YFSETQ. There are 13 residues in the CDR3. With 6 bases removed from V and 0 bases from J, the gap between germline ends came to 8 bases. The CDR3 nucleotides read TGCGCCAGCAAGGTCCCGAGCACAGATACGCAGTATTTT. This sequence encodes CASKVPSTDTQYF.

V is TRBV15 and J is TRBJ2-5, with D possibly TRBD2 on 7 matching bases. Germline assignment: CDR1 LNHNV and CDR2 YYDKDF (reference sequence). Trimming took 7 bases from V and 4 from J, leaving 13 bases between them. CDR3 size: 13 residues. CDR3 loop: CATTPGGRETQYF. In nucleotides, the CDR3 is TGTGCCACCACGCCGGGGGGCCGAGAGACCCAGTACTTC.

V usage is TRBV5-1 and J usage is TRBJ2-2; 7 bases map to TRBD2. The trim removed 2 bases at V and 7 bases at J, leaving 5 bases unmatched. The length of the CDR3 is 14 residues. CDR1 and CDR2 (germline): SGHRS, YFSETQ. CDR3 sequence: CASSFTGGRGELFF. The CDR3 coding sequence is TGCGCCAGCAGCTTTACGGGGGGTCGCGGGGAGCTGTTTTTT.

The rearrangement uses TRBV18 and TRBJ1-5; D is unresolved. The ends were cut back, 2 bases at V and 5 bases at J, with 13 bases in the middle. Germline V lookup: CDR1 KGHSH, CDR2 LQKENI. This CDR3 is 15 amino acids long. The CDR3 sequence: CASSPLGNWDQPQHF. DNA for the CDR3: TGTGCCAGCTCACCATTGGGAAATTGGGATCAGCCCCAGCATTTT.

The chain couples TRBV5-5 to TRBJ2-7; the match to TRBD2 covers 14 bases. Germline CDR1 is SGHKS and CDR2 is YYEKEE (reference sequence). V trimming: 4 bases; J trimming: 2 bases; junction bases outside the gene matches: 11. This CDR3 has 18 amino acids. CDR3: CASSREGTSGGNTYEQYF. In nucleotides, the CDR3 is TGTGCCAGCAGCCGAGAGGGGACTAGCGGGGGAAATACCTACGAGCAGTACTTC.

The chain employs TRBV7-2 and TRBJ2-5, with TRBD2 as a possible D gene (7 bases). The CDR3 is 11 residues long. The V gene's germline CDR1 is SGHTA and CDR2 FQGNSA. Trimming shortened V by 5 bases and J by 11 bases, and 12 bases separated the two germline ends. The CDR3 nucleotides read TGTGCCAGCAGCGTGGGGAGGGGGCAGTACTTC. Translation: CASSVGRGQYF.

The genes are TRBV4-2 and TRBJ2-2, with D hard to call. V lost 1 base to trimming and J lost 1 base, with 7 bases between them. This CDR3 is built from 15 residues. Germline CDR1 is LGHNA and CDR2 is YNFKEQ. The CDR3 protein is CASSQGRRNTGELFF. The CDR3 coding sequence is TGTGCCAGCAGCCAAGGACGCCGGAACACCGGGGAGCTGTTTTTT.

Points on this clone: This specimen includes other DNA sequences encoding the same CDR3. The chain uses TRBV18 and TRBJ2-3, with D maybe TRBD2 (6 bases). CDR3 size: 15 residues. Trimming shortened V by 3 bases and J by 0 bases, and 10 bases separated the two germline ends. Germline V lookup: CDR1 KGHSH, CDR2 LQKENI. DNA of the CDR3: TGTGCCAGCTCACCTCGACGGGGGAGCACAGATACGCAGTATTTT. It specifies CASSPRRGSTDTQYF.

The chain combines TRBV7-6 with TRBJ2-7; 10 positions agree with TRBD1. V was clipped by 3 bases and J by 2 bases; unmatched bases: 7. The CDR3 extends over 16 amino acids. The germline gives CDR1 SGHVS, CDR2 FNYEAQ. CDR3 nucleotides: TGTGCCAGCAGCTTGGGGGGAGGACAGGGGGCCTACGAGCAGTACTTC. It yields the protein CASSLGGGQGAYEQYF.

J is TRBJ1-1 and V is TRBV11-2, with D hard to call. V lost 5 bases and J 2 bases, leaving 18 bases between the germline ends. The CDR3 is 16 residues long. Germline CDR1 and CDR2: SGHAT and FQNNGV. The CDR3 here is CASSLTGHTRNTEAFF. In nucleotides, the CDR3 is TGTGCCAGCAGCCTAACGGGTCACACAAGAAACACTGAAGCTTTCTTT. The full variable domain, rest sourced from reference TRBV11-2 and TRBJ1-1, is EAGVAQSPRYKIIEKRQSVAFWCNPISGHATLYWYQQILGQGPKLLIQFQNNGVVDDSQLPKDRFSAERLKGVDSTLKIQPAKLEDSAVYLCASSLTGHTRNTEAFFGQGTRLTVV.

The chain links TRBV18 to TRBJ1-2; D gene unclear. The CDR3 length is 14 residues. Trimming shortened V by 2 bases and J by 5 bases, and 12 bases separated the two germline ends. Germline values: CDR1 KGHSH, CDR2 LQKENI. This chain's CDR3 is CASSPDDALYGYTF. CDR3 coding DNA: TGTGCCAGCTCACCAGACGACGCCTTATATGGCTACACCTTC.

This chain uses TRBV25-1 with TRBJ1-5, with TRBD1 matching 7 bases. The V and J ends lost 7 bases and 7 bases, in that order; junction bases with no gene match: 10. CDR3 length: 14 residues. Per germline, CDR1 MGHDK and CDR2 SYGVNS. CDR3 sequence reads: CASTQGGEDQPQHF. The DNA of the CDR3 is TGTGCCAGCACCCAGGGGGGGGAAGACCAGCCCCAGCATTTT.

The chain is built from TRBV27 and TRBJ2-1; the D gene is possibly TRBD2 (6 bases). The CDR3 consists of 14 residues. CDR1 and CDR2 from the germline V gene are MNHEY and SMNVEV (reference sequence). V lost 6 bases, J lost 8 bases, and 17 bases lay in between. The CDR3 region has the DNA TGTGCCAGCAGACGACTAGGGCCCTTTGATGAGCAGTTCTTC. This codes for CASRRLGPFDEQFF.

The rearrangement links TRBV15 to TRBJ1-2; 9 bases match TRBD1. Losses at the gene ends were 4 bases for V and 7 bases for J; bases not matched to a gene: 1. Germline loops: CDR1 LNHNV, CDR2 YYDKDF (reference sequence). The CDR3 is made up of 12 amino acids. In DNA, the CDR3 is TGTGCCACCAGCACGGACAGGGGTGGCTACACCTTC. Its translation: CATSTDRGGYTF. The entire variable domain, with the rest obtained from reference TRBV15 and TRBJ1-2, is as follows: DAMVIQNPRYQVTQFGKPVTLSCSQTLNHNVMYWYQQKSSQAPKLLFHYYDKDFNNEADTPDNFQSRRPNTSFCFLDIRSPGLGDTAMYLCATSTDRGGYTFGSGTRLTVV.

The genes are TRBV3-1 (or the pseudogene TRBV3-2) and TRBJ1-6; no clear D gene. The CDR3 loop spans 14 amino acids. Between the trimmed V and J ends, which lost 2 bases and 7 bases, there was a span of 9 bases. From germline, CDR1 is LGHDT and CDR2 YNNKEL (reference sequence). The CDR3 DNA sequence: TGTGCCAGCAGCCAACGAAGTGCGAATTCACCCCTCCACTTT. It specifies CASSQRSANSPLHF.

V is TRBV5-8 and J is TRBJ2-7; 9 nucleotides line up with TRBD2. The CDR3 is 14 residues long. CDR1 and CDR2 (germline): SGHTS, YDEGEE. V trimming: 4 bases; J trimming: 0 bases; junction bases outside the gene matches: 2. The CDR3, as DNA: TGTGCCAGCAGCCTGGGACTAGCCTCCTACGAGCAGTACTTC. This sequence encodes CASSLGLASYEQYF.

V and J are TRBV7-8 and TRBJ2-7; 7 bases map to TRBD1. The CDR3 runs 15 residues. Looked up from germline, CDR1 is SGHVS and CDR2 is FQNEAQ. The J segment lost 6 bases and the V segment lost 1 base, leaving 9 bases of the junction unmatched. CDR3 in DNA: TGTGCCAGCAGCTTAGTGGGGACAGCCCTCTCCGAGCAGTACTTC. Amino acid sequence: CASSLVGTALSEQYF.